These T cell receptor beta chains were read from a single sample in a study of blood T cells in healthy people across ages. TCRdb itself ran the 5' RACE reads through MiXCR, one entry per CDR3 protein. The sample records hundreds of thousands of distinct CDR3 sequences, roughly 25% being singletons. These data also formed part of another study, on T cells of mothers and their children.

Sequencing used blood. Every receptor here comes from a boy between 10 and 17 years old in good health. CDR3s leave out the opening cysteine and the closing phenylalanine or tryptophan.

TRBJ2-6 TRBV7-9 ASSLWTGTPGANVLT
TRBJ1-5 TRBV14 ASSEGVWQPQH
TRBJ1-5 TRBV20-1 SARDYQVQPQH
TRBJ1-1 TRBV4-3 ASSHRTGGGTEAF
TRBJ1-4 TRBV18 ASSPNRGREKLF
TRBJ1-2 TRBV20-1 SAPVGGPQGYGYT
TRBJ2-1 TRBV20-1 SASNRFDGYNEQF
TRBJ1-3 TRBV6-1 ASSTGSSSGNTIY
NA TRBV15 ATSIRQGEQF
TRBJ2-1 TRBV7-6 ASSLGNAVIEQF
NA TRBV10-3 AISSDRAYEQY
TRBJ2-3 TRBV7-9 ASSLGPENTQY
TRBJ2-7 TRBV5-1 ASSLVEYPYEQY
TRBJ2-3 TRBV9 ASSVDGGDTQY
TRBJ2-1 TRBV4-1 ASSQDGGLQF
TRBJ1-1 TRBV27 ASWAGGWSGPEAF
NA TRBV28 ASGSGGVLGEQF
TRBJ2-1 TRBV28 ASSWGAGTGGGEQF
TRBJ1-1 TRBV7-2 ASSLEYPGAGDGRTEAF
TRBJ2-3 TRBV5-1 ASSSGSGTGGLTDTQY
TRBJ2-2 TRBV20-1 SASHLAPNTGELF
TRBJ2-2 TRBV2 ASRKGPEVGELF
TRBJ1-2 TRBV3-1 ASSQEGRTLNYGYT